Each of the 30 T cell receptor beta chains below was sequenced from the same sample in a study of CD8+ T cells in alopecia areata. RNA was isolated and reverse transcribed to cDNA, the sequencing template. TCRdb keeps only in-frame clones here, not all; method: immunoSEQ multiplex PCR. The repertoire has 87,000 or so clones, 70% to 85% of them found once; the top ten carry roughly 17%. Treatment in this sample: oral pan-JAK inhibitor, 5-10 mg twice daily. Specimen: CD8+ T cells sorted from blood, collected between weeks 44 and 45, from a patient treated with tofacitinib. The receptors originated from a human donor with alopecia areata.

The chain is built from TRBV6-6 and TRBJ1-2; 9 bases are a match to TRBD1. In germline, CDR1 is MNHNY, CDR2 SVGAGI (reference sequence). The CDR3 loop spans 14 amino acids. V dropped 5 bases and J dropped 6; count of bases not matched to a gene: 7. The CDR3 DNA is TGTGCCAGCAGTCTCTCCACAGGGGGCCATGGCTACACCTTC. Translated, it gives CASSLSTGGHGYTF.

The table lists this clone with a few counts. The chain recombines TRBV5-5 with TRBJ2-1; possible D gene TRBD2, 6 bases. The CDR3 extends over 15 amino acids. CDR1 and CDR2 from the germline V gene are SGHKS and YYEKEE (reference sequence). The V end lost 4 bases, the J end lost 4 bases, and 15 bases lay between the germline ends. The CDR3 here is CASSPGTGGYNEQFF. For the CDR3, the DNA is TGTGCCAGCAGCCCCGGGACTGGAGGATACAATGAGCAGTTCTTC.

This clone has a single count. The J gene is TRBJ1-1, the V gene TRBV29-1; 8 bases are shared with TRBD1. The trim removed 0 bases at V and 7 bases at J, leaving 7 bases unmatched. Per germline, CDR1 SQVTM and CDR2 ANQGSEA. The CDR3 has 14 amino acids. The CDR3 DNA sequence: TGCAGCGTTGAAGATGGGGACAGGCTTAATGAAGCTTTCTTT. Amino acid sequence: CSVEDGDRLNEAFF.

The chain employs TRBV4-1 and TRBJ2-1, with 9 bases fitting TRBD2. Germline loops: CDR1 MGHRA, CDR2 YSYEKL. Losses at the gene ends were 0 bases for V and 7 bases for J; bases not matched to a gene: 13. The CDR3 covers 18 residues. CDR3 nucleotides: TGCGCCAGCAGCCAAGAAGTTGTGGAGGCGGGGGGGCGGAATGAGCAGTTCTTC. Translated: CASSQEVVEAGGRNEQFF.

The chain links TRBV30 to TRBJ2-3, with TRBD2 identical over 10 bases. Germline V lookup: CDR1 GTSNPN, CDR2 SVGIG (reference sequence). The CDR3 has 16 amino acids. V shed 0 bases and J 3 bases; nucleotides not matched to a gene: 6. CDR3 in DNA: TGTGCCTGGAGTGTCGACCTAGCGGGGGCTACAGATACGCAGTATTTT. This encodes CAWSVDLAGATDTQYF.

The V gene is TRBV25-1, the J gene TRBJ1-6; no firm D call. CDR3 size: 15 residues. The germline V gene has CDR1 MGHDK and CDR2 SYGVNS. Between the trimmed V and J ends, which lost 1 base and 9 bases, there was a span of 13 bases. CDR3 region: CASSEWSGVSSPLHF. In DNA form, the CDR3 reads TGTGCCAGCAGTGAATGGTCGGGTGTAAGTTCACCCCTCCACTTT.

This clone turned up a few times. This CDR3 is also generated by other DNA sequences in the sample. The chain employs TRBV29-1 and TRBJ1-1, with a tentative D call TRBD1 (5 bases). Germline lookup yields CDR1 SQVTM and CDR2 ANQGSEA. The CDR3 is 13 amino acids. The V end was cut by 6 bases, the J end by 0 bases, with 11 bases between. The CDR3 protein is CSVTGTLNTEAFF. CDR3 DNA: TGCAGCGTGACGGGGACGCTGAACACTGAAGCTTTCTTT.

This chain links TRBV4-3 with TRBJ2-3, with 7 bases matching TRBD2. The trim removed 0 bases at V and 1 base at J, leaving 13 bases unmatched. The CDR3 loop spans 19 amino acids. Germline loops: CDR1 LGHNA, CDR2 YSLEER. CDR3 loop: CASSQEAVQSAGGTDTQYF. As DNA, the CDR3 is TGCGCCAGCAGCCAAGAAGCCGTTCAGAGCGCGGGGGGCACAGATACGCAGTATTTT.

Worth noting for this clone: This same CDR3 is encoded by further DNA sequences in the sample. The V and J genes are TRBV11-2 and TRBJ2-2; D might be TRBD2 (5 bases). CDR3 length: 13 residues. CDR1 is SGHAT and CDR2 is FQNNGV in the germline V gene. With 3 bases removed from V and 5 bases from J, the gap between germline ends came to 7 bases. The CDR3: CASSLGGTGELFF. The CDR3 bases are TGTGCCAGCAGCTTGGGCGGGACCGGGGAGCTGTTTTTT.

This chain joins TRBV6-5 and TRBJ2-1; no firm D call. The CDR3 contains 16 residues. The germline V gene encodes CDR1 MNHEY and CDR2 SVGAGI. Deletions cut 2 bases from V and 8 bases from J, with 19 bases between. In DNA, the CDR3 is TGTGCCAGCAGTTACAGAGGAGCAGTGTATCAGGATGAGCAGTTCTTC. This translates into CASSYRGAVYQDEQFF.

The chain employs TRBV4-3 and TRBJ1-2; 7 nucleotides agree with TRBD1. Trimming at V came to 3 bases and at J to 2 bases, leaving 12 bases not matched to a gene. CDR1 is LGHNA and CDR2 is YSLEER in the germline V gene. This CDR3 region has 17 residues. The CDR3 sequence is CASSHAGTEGINYGYTF. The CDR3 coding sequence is TGCGCCAGCAGCCACGCCGGGACAGAGGGAATAAACTATGGCTACACCTTC.

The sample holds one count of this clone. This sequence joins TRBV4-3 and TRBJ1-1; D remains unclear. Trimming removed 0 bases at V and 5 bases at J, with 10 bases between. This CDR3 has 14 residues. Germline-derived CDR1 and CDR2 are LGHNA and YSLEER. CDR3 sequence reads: CASSQDTGGTEAFF. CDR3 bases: TGCGCCAGCAGCCAAGATACGGGAGGAACTGAAGCTTTCTTT.

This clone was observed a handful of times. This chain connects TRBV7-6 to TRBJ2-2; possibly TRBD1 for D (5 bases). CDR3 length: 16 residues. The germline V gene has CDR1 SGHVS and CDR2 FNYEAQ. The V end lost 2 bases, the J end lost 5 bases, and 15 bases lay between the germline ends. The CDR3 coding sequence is TGTGCCAGCAGCTTATCCGTGGGGCTTCGGACCGGGGAGCTGTTTTTT. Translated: CASSLSVGLRTGELFF. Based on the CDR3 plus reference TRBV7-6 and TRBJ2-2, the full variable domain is GAGVSQSPRYKVTKRGQDVALRCDPISGHVSLYWYRQALGQGPEFLTYFNYEAQQDKSGLPNDRFSAERPEGSISTLTIQRTEQRDSAMYRCASSLSVGLRTGELFFGEGSRLTVL.

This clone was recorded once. Written as DNA, the CDR3 is TGTGCCAGCAGTTCCGGGACCCTACTTTACGAGCAGTACTTC. Residues: CASSSGTLLYEQYF. This rearrangement joins TRBV6-5 to TRBJ2-7; D possibly matches TRBD1 or TRBD2 (5 bases each). Trimming cost V 4 bases and J 4 bases, with 14 bases left between them. Per germline, CDR1 MNHEY and CDR2 SVGAGI. The CDR3 runs 14 residues.

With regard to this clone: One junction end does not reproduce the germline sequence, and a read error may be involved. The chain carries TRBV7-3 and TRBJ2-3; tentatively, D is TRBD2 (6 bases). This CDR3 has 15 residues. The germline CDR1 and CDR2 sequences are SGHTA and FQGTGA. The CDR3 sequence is CASRLTSSLTDTQYF. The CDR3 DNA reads TGTGCCAGCAGGTTAACTAGCAGCCTCACAGATACGCAGTATTTT.

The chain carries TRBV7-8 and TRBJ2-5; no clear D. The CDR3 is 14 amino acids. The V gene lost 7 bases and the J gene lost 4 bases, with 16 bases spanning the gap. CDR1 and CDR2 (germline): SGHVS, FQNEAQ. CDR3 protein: CASNSGQLIETQYF. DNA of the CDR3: TGTGCCAGCAACTCCGGTCAGCTAATAGAGACCCAGTACTTC.

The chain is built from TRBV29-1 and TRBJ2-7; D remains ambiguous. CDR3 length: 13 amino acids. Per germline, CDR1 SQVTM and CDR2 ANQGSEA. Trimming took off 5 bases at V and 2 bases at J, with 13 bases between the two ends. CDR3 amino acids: CSVNTAQPYEQYF. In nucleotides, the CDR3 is TGCAGCGTTAATACAGCGCAACCCTACGAGCAGTACTTC.

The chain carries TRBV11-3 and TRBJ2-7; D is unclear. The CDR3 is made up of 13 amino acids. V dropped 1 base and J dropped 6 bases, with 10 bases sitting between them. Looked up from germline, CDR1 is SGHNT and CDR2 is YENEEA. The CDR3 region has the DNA TGTGCCAGCAGCTTAGTCGGAACACGCGAGCAGTACTTC. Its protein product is CASSLVGTREQYF.

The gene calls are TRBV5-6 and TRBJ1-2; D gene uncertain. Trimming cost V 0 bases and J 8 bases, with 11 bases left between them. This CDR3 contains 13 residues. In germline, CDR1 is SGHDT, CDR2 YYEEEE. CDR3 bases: TGTGCCAGCAGCTTGGGGAGCACCTGGGGCTACACCTTC. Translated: CASSLGSTWGYTF.

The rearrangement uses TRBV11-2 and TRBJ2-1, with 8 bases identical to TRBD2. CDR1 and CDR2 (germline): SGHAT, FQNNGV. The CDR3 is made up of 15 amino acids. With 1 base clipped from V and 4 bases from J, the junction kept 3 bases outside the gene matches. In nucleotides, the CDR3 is TGTGCCAGCAGCTTAGGCGCGGGGGGTTACAATGAGCAGTTCTTC. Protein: CASSLGAGGYNEQFF.

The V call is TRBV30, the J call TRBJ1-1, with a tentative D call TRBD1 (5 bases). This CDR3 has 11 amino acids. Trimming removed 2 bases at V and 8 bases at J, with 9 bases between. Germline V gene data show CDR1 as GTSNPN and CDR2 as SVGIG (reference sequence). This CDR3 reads CAWSSGGEAFF. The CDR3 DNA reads TGTGCCTGGAGTTCGGGGGGGGAAGCTTTCTTT. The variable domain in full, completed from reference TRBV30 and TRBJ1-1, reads SQTIHQWPATLVQPVGSPLSLECTVEGTSNPNLYWYRQAAGRGLQLLFYSVGIGQISSEVPQNLSASRPQDRQFILSSKKLLLSDSGFYLCAWSSGGEAFFGQGTRLTVV.

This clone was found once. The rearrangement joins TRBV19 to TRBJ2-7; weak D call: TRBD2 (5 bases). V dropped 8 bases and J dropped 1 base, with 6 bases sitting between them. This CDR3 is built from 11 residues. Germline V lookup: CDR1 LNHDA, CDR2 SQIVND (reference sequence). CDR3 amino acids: CASAGSYEQYF. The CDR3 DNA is TGTGCCAGTGCGGGTTCCTACGAGCAGTACTTC.

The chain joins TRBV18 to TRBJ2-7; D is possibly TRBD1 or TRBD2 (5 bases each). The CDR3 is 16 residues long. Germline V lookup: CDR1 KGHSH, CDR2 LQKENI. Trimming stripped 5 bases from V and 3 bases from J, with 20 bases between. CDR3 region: CASSSPGDGDFYEQYF. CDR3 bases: TGTGCCAGCTCATCGCCTGGGGACGGCGATTTCTACGAGCAGTACTTC.

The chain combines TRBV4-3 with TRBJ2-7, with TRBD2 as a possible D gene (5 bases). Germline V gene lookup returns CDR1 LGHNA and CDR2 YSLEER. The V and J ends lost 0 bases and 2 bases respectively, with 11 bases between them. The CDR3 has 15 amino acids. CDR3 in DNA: TGCGCCAGCAGCCAAGATGGGTCCGGGGCCTACGAGCAGTACTTC. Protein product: CASSQDGSGAYEQYF.

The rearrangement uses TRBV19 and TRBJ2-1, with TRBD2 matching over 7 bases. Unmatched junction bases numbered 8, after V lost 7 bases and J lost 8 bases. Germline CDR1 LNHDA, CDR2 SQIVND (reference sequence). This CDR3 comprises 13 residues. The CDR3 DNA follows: TGTGCCAGTAACGAGCGGGGAGGCGATGAGCAGTTCTTC. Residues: CASNERGGDEQFF.

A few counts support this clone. CDR3 in amino acids: CASSLAGHTRMNTEAFF. DNA for the CDR3: TGTGCCAGCAGCTTGGCAGGCCATACACGCATGAACACTGAAGCTTTCTTT. The chain combines TRBV5-6 with TRBJ1-1; no clear D gene. This CDR3 is 17 amino acids long. Germline loops: CDR1 SGHDT, CDR2 YYEEEE. V was shortened by 0 bases and J by 0 bases, with 15 bases between the two germline ends.

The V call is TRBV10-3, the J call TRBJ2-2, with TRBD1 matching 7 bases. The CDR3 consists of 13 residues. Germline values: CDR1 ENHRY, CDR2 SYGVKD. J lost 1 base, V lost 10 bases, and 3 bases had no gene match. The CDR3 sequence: CANRQGNTGELFF. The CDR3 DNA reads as TGTGCCAATCGACAGGGGAACACCGGGGAGCTGTTTTTT.

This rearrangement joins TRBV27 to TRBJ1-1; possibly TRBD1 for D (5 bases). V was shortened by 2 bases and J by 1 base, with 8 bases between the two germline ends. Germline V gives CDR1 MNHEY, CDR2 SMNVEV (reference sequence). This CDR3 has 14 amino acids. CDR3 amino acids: CASSLGGGNTEAFF. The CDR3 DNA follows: TGTGCCAGCAGTTTAGGGGGGGGGAACACTGAAGCTTTCTTT.

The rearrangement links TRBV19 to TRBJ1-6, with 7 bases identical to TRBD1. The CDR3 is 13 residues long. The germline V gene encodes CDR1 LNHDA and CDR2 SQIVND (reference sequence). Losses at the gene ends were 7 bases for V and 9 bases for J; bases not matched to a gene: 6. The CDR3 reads CASNGGGASPLHF. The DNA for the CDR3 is TGTGCCAGTAACGGAGGGGGCGCTTCACCCCTCCACTTT.

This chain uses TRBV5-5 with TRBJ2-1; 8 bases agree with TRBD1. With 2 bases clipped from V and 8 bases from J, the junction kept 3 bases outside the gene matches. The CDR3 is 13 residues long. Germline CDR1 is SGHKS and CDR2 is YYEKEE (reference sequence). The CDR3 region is CASSFPGGDEQFF. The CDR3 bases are TGTGCCAGCAGCTTTCCAGGGGGCGATGAGCAGTTCTTC.